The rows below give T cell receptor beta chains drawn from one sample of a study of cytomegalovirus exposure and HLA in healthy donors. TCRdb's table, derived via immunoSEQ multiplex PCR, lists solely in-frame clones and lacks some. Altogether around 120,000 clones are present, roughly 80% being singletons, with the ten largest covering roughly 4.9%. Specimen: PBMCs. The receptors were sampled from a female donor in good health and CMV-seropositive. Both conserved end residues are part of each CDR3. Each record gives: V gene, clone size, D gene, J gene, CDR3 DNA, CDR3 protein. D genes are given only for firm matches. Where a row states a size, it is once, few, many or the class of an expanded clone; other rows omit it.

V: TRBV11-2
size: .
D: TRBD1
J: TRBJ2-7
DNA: TGTGCCAGCAGCTTAATCGGGACAGCCTCCTACGAGCAGTACTTC
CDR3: CASSLIGTASYEQYF

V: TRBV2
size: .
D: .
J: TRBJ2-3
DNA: TGTGCCAGCAGGGTGGGGGCCTCGGATACGCAGTATTTT
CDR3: CASRVGASDTQYF

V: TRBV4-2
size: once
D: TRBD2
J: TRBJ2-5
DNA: TGTGCCAGCAGCCATGCGGGGGGCGAGGAGACCCAGTACTTC
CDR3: CASSHAGGEETQYF

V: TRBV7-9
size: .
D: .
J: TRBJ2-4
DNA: TGTGCCAGCAGCTTAGGGTCCAGTGACATTCAGTACTTC
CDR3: CASSLGSSDIQYF

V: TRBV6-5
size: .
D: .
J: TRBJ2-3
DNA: TGTGCCAGCAGTCCCGACGGGGGGCGAGGAGATACGCAGTATTTT
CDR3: CASSPDGGRGDTQYF

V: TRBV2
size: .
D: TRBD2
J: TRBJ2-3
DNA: TGTGCCAGCAGAGCGGGGACTAGCAGGGGGGATACGCAGTATTTT
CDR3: CASRAGTSRGDTQYF

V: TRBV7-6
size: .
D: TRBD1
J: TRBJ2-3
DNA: TGTGCCAGCAGCCCCCGGACAGGCTTTAGCACAGATACGCAGTATTTT
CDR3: CASSPRTGFSTDTQYF

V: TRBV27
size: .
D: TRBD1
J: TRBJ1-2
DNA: TGTGCCAGCAGGCCGGGACAGGGGGGCTATGGCTACACCTTC
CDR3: CASRPGQGGYGYTF

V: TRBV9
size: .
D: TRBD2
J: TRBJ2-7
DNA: TGTGCCAGCAGCGTAGAGGGTAGCGGGAGAATCTACGAGCAGTACTTC
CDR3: CASSVEGSGRIYEQYF

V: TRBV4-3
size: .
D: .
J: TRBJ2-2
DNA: TGCGCCAGCAGCCAGGACCCTACAGGGTCTGAGCTGTTTTTT
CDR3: CASSQDPTGSELFF

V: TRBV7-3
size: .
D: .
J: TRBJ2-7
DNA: TGTGCCAGCCCCGAGGAGGGCCCCTACGAGCAGTACTTC
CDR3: CASPEEGPYEQYF

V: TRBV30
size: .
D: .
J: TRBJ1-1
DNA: TGTGCCGGTGGGGGGGCGCTGGGAACTGAAGCTTTCTTT
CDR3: CAGGGALGTEAFF